This TCR beta chain was recovered during a study of lymphopenia after photon versus proton radiotherapy. A remark on this clone: The antigen remains undetermined.

Study-wide findings and caveats: Authors raise, but do not show, better survival with proton therapy. Oligoclonal CD8+ Temra expansion after nadir drove photon patients' diversity drop. Under photons, naive T cells and diversity fell while effector/memory populations rose.

The protocol was immunoSEQ multiplex PCR, while the TCRdb copy is restricted to in-frame clones and leaves out a portion. The data hold 150,000 to 200,000 clones, with about nine tenths observed a single time. V lost 4 bases, J lost 7 bases, and 8 bases stayed unmatched. The CDR3 contains 15 residues. The germline CDR1 and CDR2 sequences are SGHTA and FQGNSA. This material consisted of peripheral blood, taken from a patient treated with photon-based radiotherapy. The chain uses TRBV7-2 and TRBJ1-1; TRBD1 matches 11 bases. This receptor was obtained from a man aged 50-59 years with gastric cancer. The CDR3: CASSSTGTGGLEAFF. The CDR3 region has the DNA TGTGCCAGCAGCTCCACAGGGACAGGGGGTCTTGAAGCTTTCTTT. The complete variable domain, with remaining parts taken from reference TRBV7-2 and TRBJ1-1, reads GAGVSQSPSNKVTEKGKDVELRCDPISGHTALYWYRQSLGQGLEFLIYFQGNSAPDKSGLPSDRFSAERTGGSVSTLTIQRTQQEDSAVYLCASSSTGTGGLEAFFGQGTRLTVV.